This T cell receptor beta chain was sequenced for a study of cytomegalovirus exposure and HLA in healthy donors. Study results and caveats: Later analysis demonstrated an association between a missense DCLRE1C variant and TCR beta V- and J-gene trimming.

Comment on this clone: The antigen is unknown.

The PCR contained 60 Vbeta and 13 Jbeta primers. Sequencing used immunoSEQ multiplex PCR; TCRdb keeps in-frame clones, though not all of them. In the table there are about 86,000 clones, 75% to 80% of which are singletons. The J segment lost 0 bases and the V segment lost 0 bases, leaving 6 bases of the junction unmatched. This CDR3 contains 17 residues. Germline loops: CDR1 SGHDT, CDR2 YYEEEE. The J gene is TRBJ2-1, the V gene TRBV5-6; 7 positions agree with TRBD1. The specimen was PBMCs. The sequence was collected from a female donor in good health and CMV-seronegative. The DNA for the CDR3 is TGTGCCAGCAGCTTGGGATACCGGGACAGCTCCTACAATGAGCAGTTCTTC. Translated, it gives CASSLGYRDSSYNEQFF.